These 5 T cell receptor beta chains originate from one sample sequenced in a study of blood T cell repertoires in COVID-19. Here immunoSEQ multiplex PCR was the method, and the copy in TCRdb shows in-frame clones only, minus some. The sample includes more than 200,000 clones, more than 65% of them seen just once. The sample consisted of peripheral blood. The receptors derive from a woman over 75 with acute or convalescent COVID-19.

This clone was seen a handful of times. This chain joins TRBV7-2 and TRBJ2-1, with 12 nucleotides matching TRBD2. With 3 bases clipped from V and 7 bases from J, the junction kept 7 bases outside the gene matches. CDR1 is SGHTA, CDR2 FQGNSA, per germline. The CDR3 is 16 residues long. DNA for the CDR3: TGTGCCAGCAGCTTGAGGCTAGCGGGAGGGCGAAATGAGCAGTTCTTC. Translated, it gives CASSLRLAGGRNEQFF. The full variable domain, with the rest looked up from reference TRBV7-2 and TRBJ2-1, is GAGVSQSPSNKVTEKGKDVELRCDPISGHTALYWYRQSLGQGLEFLIYFQGNSAPDKSGLPSDRFSAERTGGSVSTLTIQRTQQEDSAVYLCASSLRLAGGRNEQFFGPGTRLTVL.

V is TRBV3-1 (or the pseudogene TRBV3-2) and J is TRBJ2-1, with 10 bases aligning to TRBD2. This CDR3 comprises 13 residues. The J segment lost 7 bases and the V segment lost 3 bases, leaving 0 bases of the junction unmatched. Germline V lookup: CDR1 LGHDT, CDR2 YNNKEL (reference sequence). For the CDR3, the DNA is TGTGCCAGCAGCCAGGGACTAGCGAATGAGCAGTTCTTC. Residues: CASSQGLANEQFF.

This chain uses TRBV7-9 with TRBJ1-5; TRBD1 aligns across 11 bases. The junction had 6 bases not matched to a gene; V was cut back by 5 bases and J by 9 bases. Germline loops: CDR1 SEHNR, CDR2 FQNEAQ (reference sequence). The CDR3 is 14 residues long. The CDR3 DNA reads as TGTGCCAGCAGCGTAGGGGGACAGGGGGTGCCCCAGCATTTT. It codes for CASSVGGQGVPQHF. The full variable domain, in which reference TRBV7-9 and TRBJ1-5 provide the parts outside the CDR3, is DTGVSQNPRHKITKRGQNVTFRCDPISEHNRLYWYRQTLGQGPEFLTYFQNEAQLEKSRLLSDRFSAERPKGSFSTLEIQRTEQGDSAMYLCASSVGGQGVPQHFGDGTRLSIL.

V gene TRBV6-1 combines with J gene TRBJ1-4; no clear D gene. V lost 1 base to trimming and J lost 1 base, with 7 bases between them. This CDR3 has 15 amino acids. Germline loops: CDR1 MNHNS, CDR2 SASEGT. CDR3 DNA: TGTGCCAGCAGTGAAGGCGGGAGAACTAATGAAAAACTGTTTTTT. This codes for CASSEGGRTNEKLFF.

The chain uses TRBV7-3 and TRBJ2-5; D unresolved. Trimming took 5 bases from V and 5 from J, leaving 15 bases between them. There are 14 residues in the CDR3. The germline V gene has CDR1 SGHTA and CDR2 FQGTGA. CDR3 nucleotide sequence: TGTGCCAGCAGCCCCCTGCTCCAGTCGGAGACCCAGTACTTC. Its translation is CASSPLLQSETQYF. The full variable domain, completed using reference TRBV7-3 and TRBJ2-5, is GAGVSQTPSNKVTEKGKYVELRCDPISGHTALYWYRQSLGQGPEFLIYFQGTGAADDSGLPNDRFFAVRPEGSVSTLKIQRTERGDSAVYLCASSPLLQSETQYFGPGTRLLVL.